What follows are 21 T cell receptor beta chains derived from one specimen sequenced in a study of control samples from healthy donors and cancer patients. The data were produced by immunoSEQ multiplex PCR, yet TCRdb's version contains in-frame clones alone and is incomplete. The table records some 130,000 clones, more than 80% of them present only once. Sequencing was done on a sample of blood. The receptors derive from a man aged 18 to 30 in good health.

This chain connects TRBV18 to TRBJ2-7, with D possibly being TRBD1 or TRBD2 (7 bases each). Per the germline V gene, CDR1 is KGHSH and CDR2 is LQKENI. The CDR3 extends over 13 amino acids. V lost 5 bases and J lost 9, with 17 bases in between. As DNA, the CDR3 is TGTGCCAGCTCATCAAACAGGGGAGGGGTGCAGTACGTC. This gives the protein CASSSNRGGVQYV.

The chain employs TRBV11-2 and TRBJ1-1; TRBD1 might be the D (5 bases). Germline V gene sequence: CDR1 SGHAT, CDR2 FQNNGV. V gave up 0 bases and J gave up 1 base, with 15 bases separating them. CDR3 length: 17 amino acids. The CDR3 nucleotides read TGTGCCAGCAGCTTAGACACGGCGGGGCGGACGAACACTGAAGCTTTCTTT. Amino acid sequence: CASSLDTAGRTNTEAFF. Supplemented by reference TRBV11-2 and TRBJ1-1, the full variable domain reads EAGVAQSPRYKIIEKRQSVAFWCNPISGHATLYWYQQILGQGPKLLIQFQNNGVVDDSQLPKDRFSAERLKGVDSTLKIQPAKLEDSAVYLCASSLDTAGRTNTEAFFGQGTRLTVV.

This chain uses TRBV15 with TRBJ1-1, with 7 bases that match TRBD1. The CDR3 contains 18 residues. Germline V gives CDR1 LNHNV, CDR2 YYDKDF (reference sequence). V shed 0 bases and J 4 bases; nucleotides not matched to a gene: 14. Written as DNA, the CDR3 is TGTGCCACCAGCAGAGACTTGGCCATTACAGGGGTCCCCACTGAAGCTTTCTTT. This encodes CATSRDLAITGVPTEAFF. The variable domain in full, completed from reference TRBV15 and TRBJ1-1, reads DAMVIQNPRYQVTQFGKPVTLSCSQTLNHNVMYWYQQKSSQAPKLLFHYYDKDFNNEADTPDNFQSRRPNTSFCFLDIRSPGLGDTAMYLCATSRDLAITGVPTEAFFGQGTRLTVV.

The chain is built from TRBV5-6 and TRBJ2-5, with TRBD1 as a possible D gene (5 bases). The length of the CDR3 is 14 residues. Germline CDR1 reads SGHDT; CDR2 reads YYEEEE. The ends were cut back, 4 bases at V and 5 bases at J, with 15 bases in the middle. The CDR3, as DNA: TGTGCCAGCAGCCACTGGGGCCCAGGGGAGACCCAGTACTTC. Amino acid sequence: CASSHWGPGETQYF.

The rearrangement uses TRBV11-3 and TRBJ1-3; D is uncertain. Germline assignment: CDR1 SGHNT and CDR2 YENEEA. V was shortened by 1 base and J by 0 bases, with 13 bases between the two germline ends. The length of the CDR3 is 17 residues. CDR3 region: CASSLAFGGSSGNTIYF. CDR3 DNA: TGTGCCAGCAGCTTAGCATTCGGCGGCTCCTCTGGAAACACCATATATTTT. Full variable domain (rest looked up from reference TRBV11-3 and TRBJ1-3): EAGVVQSPRYKIIEKKQPVAFWCNPISGHNTLYWYLQNLGQGPELLIRYENEEAVDDSQLPKDRFSAERLKGVDSTLKIQPAELGDSAVYLCASSLAFGGSSGNTIYFGEGSWLTVV.

V and J are TRBV19 and TRBJ1-1; the D gene is possibly TRBD1 (6 bases). There are 15 residues in the CDR3. The germline V and J ends were trimmed by 5 bases and 3 bases, with 16 bases remaining between them. The germline CDR1 and CDR2 sequences are LNHDA and SQIVND (reference sequence). CDR3 nucleotide sequence: TGTGCCAGTAGTCTTTCGGGGGCGCAGGACACTGAAGCTTTCTTT. It encodes CASSLSGAQDTEAFF.

The CDR3 sequence: CASSQTLAELSSGANVLTF. For the CDR3, the DNA is TGTGCCAGCAGCCAGACGTTAGCTGAACTAAGCTCTGGGGCCAACGTCCTGACTTTC. V usage is TRBV13 and J usage is TRBJ2-6; D is uncertain. V was trimmed by 5 bases and J by 0 bases, leaving 20 bases between them. The CDR3 runs 19 residues. Looked up from germline, CDR1 is PRHDT and CDR2 is FYEKMQ (reference sequence).

This rearrangement joins TRBV6-2 or TRBV6-3 to TRBJ2-5; 10 nucleotides agree with TRBD2. Per the germline V gene, CDR1 is MNHEY and CDR2 is SVGEGT. CDR3 length: 15 residues. J lost 0 bases, V lost 5 bases, and 3 bases had no gene match. The CDR3 loop is CASSVTSGHQETQYF. CDR3 sequence (DNA): TGTGCCAGCAGTGTGACTAGCGGGCACCAAGAGACCCAGTACTTC.

This rearrangement joins TRBV4-2 to TRBJ1-1, with TRBD1 as a possible D gene (6 bases). Germline V gene sequence: CDR1 LGHNA, CDR2 YNFKEQ. The CDR3 length is 15 residues. Trimming pared 1 base from V and 1 base from J, leaving 10 bases between. In DNA, the CDR3 is TGTGCCAGCAGCCAAGGGCGACAGGCGAACACTGAAGCTTTCTTT. It encodes CASSQGRQANTEAFF.

This rearrangement joins TRBV25-1 to TRBJ2-5, with 9 bases lining up with TRBD1. Germline trimming cut 3 bases from V and 5 bases from J; bases unmatched to any gene: 7. Germline lookup yields CDR1 MGHDK and CDR2 SYGVNS. The CDR3 length is 15 residues. The CDR3 loop reads CASSDNRGLSETQYF. CDR3 sequence (DNA): TGTGCCAGCAGTGATAACAGGGGGCTGTCGGAGACCCAGTACTTC.

The chain uses TRBV24-1 and TRBJ2-2; the D is unclear. This CDR3 is built from 14 residues. Germline assignment: CDR1 KGHDR and CDR2 SFDVKD. The V gene lost 7 bases and the J gene lost 1 base, with 9 bases spanning the gap. CDR3 DNA: TGTGCCACCAGCCCGCGGAGGAACACCGGGGAGCTGTTTTTT. It translates to CATSPRRNTGELFF.

J is TRBJ2-5 and V is TRBV29-1, with 10 nucleotides matching TRBD1. Germline V lookup: CDR1 SQVTM, CDR2 ANQGSEA. The J segment lost 1 base and the V segment lost 6 bases, leaving 2 bases of the junction unmatched. The CDR3 sequence is 13 residues long. The CDR3 sequence is CSVRTGGQETQYF. DNA for the CDR3: TGCAGCGTCCGGACAGGGGGCCAAGAGACCCAGTACTTC.

V and J are TRBV13 and TRBJ1-3; no reliable D call. The length of the CDR3 is 12 residues. The germline V and J ends were trimmed by 2 bases and 1 base, with 0 bases remaining between them. Germline assignment: CDR1 PRHDT and CDR2 FYEKMQ (reference sequence). Here the CDR3 DNA reads TGTGCCAGCAGCTTATCTGGAAACACCATATATTTT. Protein: CASSLSGNTIYF.

This rearrangement joins TRBV9 to TRBJ2-3; D is unclear. This CDR3 region has 13 residues. Germline V lookup: CDR1 SGDLS, CDR2 YYNGEE. Trimming left V 0 bases short and J 3 bases short, with 5 bases between. The CDR3 bases are TGTGCCAGCAGCGTAGCCAGTACAGATACGCAGTATTTT. As protein: CASSVASTDTQYF.

The chain recombines TRBV28 with TRBJ1-6; D is perhaps TRBD1 (6 bases). Deletions cut 2 bases from V and 4 bases from J, with 9 bases between. This CDR3 contains 15 residues. CDR1 MDHEN and CDR2 SYDVKM come from the germline V gene. The CDR3 region is CASSLTGSYNSPLHF. CDR3 in DNA: TGTGCCAGCAGTTTAACAGGGTCATATAATTCACCCCTCCACTTT.

The chain recombines TRBV13 with TRBJ1-2; maybe TRBD1 (5 bases). From germline, CDR1 is PRHDT and CDR2 FYEKMQ (reference sequence). The CDR3 is 14 amino acids. V dropped 5 bases and J dropped 3 bases, with 13 bases sitting between them. The CDR3 sequence is CASSGQGFDYGYTF. DNA for the CDR3: TGTGCCAGCAGCGGGCAGGGATTTGACTATGGCTACACCTTC. The full variable domain, with the rest looked up from reference TRBV13 and TRBJ1-2, is AAGVIQSPRHLIKEKRETATLKCYPIPRHDTVYWYQQGPGQDPQFLISFYEKMQSDKGSIPDRFSAQQFSDYHSELNMSSLELGDSALYFCASSGQGFDYGYTFGSGTRLTVV.

Concerning this clone: Germline and junction disagree at one end, which may indicate a read error. The chain has TRBV2 and TRBJ1-2; D might be TRBD1 (5 bases). The CDR3 extends over 13 amino acids. Germline V gene lookup returns CDR1 SNHLY and CDR2 FYNNEI. The CDR3 DNA follows: TGTGCCAGCAGGGAAGACAGTAACTATGGCTACACCTTC. It translates to CASREDSNYGYTF.

This rearrangement joins TRBV19 to TRBJ1-5; D gene uncertain. Trimming took 3 bases from V and 4 from J, leaving 13 bases between them. CDR3 length: 15 residues. Per germline, CDR1 LNHDA and CDR2 SQIVND (reference sequence). CDR3 in DNA: TGTGCCAGTAGTATCGAGGGTTTGGGTAATCAGCCCCAGCATTTT. This codes for CASSIEGLGNQPQHF.

The V call is TRBV7-9, the J call TRBJ2-2; D may be TRBD2 (5 bases). CDR3 length: 17 residues. The V gene lost 5 bases and the J gene lost 0 bases, with 16 bases spanning the gap. Germline V gene data show CDR1 as SEHNR and CDR2 as FQNEAQ (reference sequence). The chain's CDR3 is CASSPGSLRANTGELFF. The DNA for the CDR3 is TGTGCCAGCAGCCCCGGGTCTCTGCGGGCGAACACCGGGGAGCTGTTTTTT.

The rearrangement links TRBV6-5 to TRBJ2-1; TRBD2 matches 8 bases. This CDR3 has 15 amino acids. Trimming cost V 4 bases and J 6 bases; bases outside gene matches: 8. The germline gives CDR1 MNHEY, CDR2 SVGAGI. CDR3 protein: CASSLTSGGINEQFF. The CDR3 nucleotides are TGTGCCAGCAGTTTAACTAGCGGAGGAATCAATGAGCAGTTCTTC.

V and J are TRBV28 and TRBJ2-1; possibly TRBD1 or TRBD2 for D (5 bases each). The germline CDR1 and CDR2 sequences are MDHEN and SYDVKM. The CDR3 is made up of 12 amino acids. Trimming removed 8 bases from V and 9 bases from J, with 14 bases in between. CDR3 DNA: TGTGCCAGCCGGGACCCCACTAGTGAGCAGTTCTTC. Its translation: CASRDPTSEQFF.